These 30 T cell receptor beta chains were sequenced from one sample in a study of T cells in Graves' hyperthyroidism and ophthalmopathy (dated by TCRdb to between 2018 and 2020). The library was generated by multiplex PCR. The listed sequencing device is Illumina HiSeq 2000. The TCR beta CDR3 regions were amplified from the RNA transcripts. For the first round of RT-PCR on the TCR CDR3, the HTBI primer set was used together with the Qiagen OneStep RT-PCR kit. TCRdb reprocessed the public reads (quality trimming at Q25 with fastp, clone calling with MiXCR) and kept in-frame beta chains. Identical CDR3 protein sequences are pooled into one entry, listed with their most common genes and DNA. The sample table shows fewer than 400,000 distinct CDR3 sequences, and over 13% are seen once. Around 28% of the sample is held by the ten biggest clonotypes. The sample comprised blood. These receptors were taken from a man between 50 and 59 years old with Graves' ophthalmopathy.

This clonotype has ten or more counts. The chain recombines TRBV12-3 or TRBV12-4 with TRBJ1-2, with D perhaps TRBD1 (6 bases). CDR3 size: 15 residues. V shed 5 bases and J shed 3 bases, with 16 bases lying between them. The CDR3 here is CASSPAGQPYYGYTF. CDR3 coding DNA: TGTGCCAGCAGTCCCGCCGGACAGCCTTACTATGGCTACACCTTC.

There are many counts of this clonotype. V and J are TRBV9 and TRBJ2-7; the match to TRBD1 covers 8 bases. The germline V gene has CDR1 SGDLS and CDR2 YYNGEE. Trimming at V came to 3 bases and at J to 7 bases, leaving 6 bases not matched to a gene. This CDR3 region has 13 residues. The CDR3 spells CASSDDRGLEQYF. Here the CDR3 DNA reads TGTGCCAGCAGCGACGACAGGGGCCTGGAGCAGTACTTC.

This clonotype was recorded at least ten times. The chain joins TRBV20-1 to TRBJ2-7; D is perhaps TRBD2 (6 bases). The CDR3 spans 14 residues. CDR1 is DFQATT, CDR2 SNEGSKA, per germline (reference sequence). V was trimmed by 2 bases and J by 3 bases, leaving 14 bases between them. In DNA, the CDR3 is TGCAGTGCTAGAAGCGACGGGAGTCGCTACGAGCAGTACTTC. Amino acids: CSARSDGSRYEQYF.

This clonotype was counted at least ten times. The gene calls are TRBV28 and TRBJ2-4, with a possible D match to TRBD1 (6 bases). The CDR3 extends over 13 amino acids. The germline CDR1 and CDR2 sequences are MDHEN and SYDVKM. Trimming took off 6 bases at V and 9 bases at J, with 15 bases between the two ends. CDR3 nucleotide sequence: TGTGCCAGCAGCCCCGAGATGGGGGCCATTCAGTACTTC. Amino acids: CASSPEMGAIQYF.

J is TRBJ2-2 and V is TRBV29-1; 7 nucleotides agree with TRBD2. The CDR3 totals 13 residues. The junction had 3 bases not matched to a gene; V was cut back by 4 bases and J by 4 bases. Germline V lookup: CDR1 SQVTM, CDR2 ANQGSEA. The CDR3 spells CSVALAVTGELFF. The CDR3 DNA reads TGCAGCGTTGCTCTAGCGGTCACCGGGGAGCTGTTTTTT.

This clonotype occurred many times. CDR3 coding DNA: TGTGCCAGCAGCCAAGTTACAGGGGCGAATGAGCAGTTCTTC. Its protein product is CASSQVTGANEQFF. This rearrangement joins TRBV3-1 to TRBJ2-1, with TRBD1 matching over 7 bases. The CDR3 has 14 residues. CDR1 LGHDT and CDR2 YNNKEL come from the germline V gene (reference sequence). The trim removed 1 base at V and 7 bases at J, leaving 4 bases unmatched.

The chain employs TRBV6-2 or TRBV6-3 and TRBJ1-5; D uncertain. The CDR3 length is 14 residues. The germline V gene has CDR1 MNHEY and CDR2 SVGEGT. V was pared by 2 bases and J by 3 bases, with 8 bases between. CDR3 in amino acids: CASSYTRNNQPQHF. CDR3 sequence (DNA): TGTGCCAGCAGTTACACACGGAACAATCAGCCCCAGCATTTT.

The sample holds many counts of this clonotype. The V call is TRBV10-3, the J call TRBJ2-1; TRBD2 agrees at 13 bases. J gave up 9 bases and V 6 bases, and 5 bases lay outside the gene matches. The CDR3 sequence is 14 residues long. Germline assignment: CDR1 ENHRY and CDR2 SYGVKD. The CDR3 spells CAIRGLAGVSEQFF. The DNA for the CDR3 is TGTGCCATCAGAGGACTAGCGGGAGTTTCTGAGCAGTTCTTC.

This clonotype was seen only a few times. The chain couples TRBV25-1 to TRBJ1-6; tentative D call: TRBD1 (5 bases). Trimming left V 3 bases short and J 6 bases short, with 18 bases between. The germline gives CDR1 MGHDK, CDR2 SYGVNS. This CDR3 has 17 residues. CDR3 amino acids: CASSDPSAGTVNSPLHF. CDR3 DNA: TGTGCCAGCAGTGACCCCTCCGCCGGGACGGTTAATTCACCCCTCCACTTT.

This clonotype came up once. A much larger clone sits a single nucleotide away, making a read error possible. The rearrangement links TRBV7-6 to TRBJ2-5; tentative D call: TRBD2 (7 bases). Germline CDR1 is SGHVS and CDR2 is FNYEAQ. Trimming stripped 5 bases from V and 5 bases from J, with 30 bases between. The CDR3 is 19 residues long. CDR3 DNA sequence: TGTGCCAGCAGCATTGGGGGGGGCTGGAGAACAGGGTTTGACGAGACCCAGTACTTC. Translated: CASSIGGGWRTGFDETQYF.

This clonotype was seen a few times. The chain combines TRBV9 with TRBJ2-1, with 8 bases identical to TRBD1. Unmatched junction bases numbered 7, after V lost 5 bases and J lost 6 bases. The CDR3 has 14 residues. In germline, CDR1 is SGDLS, CDR2 YYNGEE. The CDR3 DNA follows: TGTGCCAGCAGGCCCGGACAGGGTCGCAATGAGCAGTTCTTC. Amino acid sequence: CASRPGQGRNEQFF.

This clonotype was detected ten times or more. This chain uses TRBV10-3 with TRBJ2-2; D unresolved. V was trimmed by 4 bases and J by 0 bases, leaving 9 bases between them. The CDR3 length is 15 residues. Germline loops: CDR1 ENHRY, CDR2 SYGVKD. This chain's CDR3 is CAISATFANTGELFF. In DNA form, the CDR3 reads TGTGCCATCAGTGCGACATTCGCGAACACCGGGGAGCTGTTTTTT.

This clonotype was seen ten or more times. The chain uses TRBV7-8 and TRBJ2-3; weak D call: TRBD2 (6 bases). Per germline, CDR1 SGHVS and CDR2 FQNEAQ. The CDR3 is 16 amino acids. Trimming took off 3 bases at V and 4 bases at J, with 17 bases between the two ends. The CDR3 DNA is TGTGCCAGCAGCTTTTTGGGGCGGGACCCGGCAGATACGCAGTATTTT. Translation: CASSFLGRDPADTQYF.

Ten or more counts support this clonotype. The V call is TRBV2, the J call TRBJ1-1; D is undetermined. CDR1 is SNHLY, CDR2 FYNNEI, per germline. V was cut by 4 bases and J by 0 bases, with 6 bases left in between. The CDR3 length is 13 residues. The CDR3 loop reads CASSGKMNTEAFF. In nucleotides, the CDR3 is TGTGCCAGCAGTGGGAAGATGAACACTGAAGCTTTCTTT.

This clonotype was recorded at least ten times. J is TRBJ2-3 and V is TRBV5-5; 11 positions match TRBD2. Germline lookup yields CDR1 SGHKS and CDR2 YYEKEE (reference sequence). The V gene end was trimmed by 6 bases and the J gene end by 4 bases; junction bases not matched to a gene: 7. This CDR3 has 15 residues. CDR3 DNA sequence: TGTGCCAGCAACCCTCTACTAGCGGGAGCAGATACGCAGTATTTT. Protein sequence: CASNPLLAGADTQYF.

The table lists this clonotype with many counts. The V call is TRBV11-2, the J call TRBJ2-7, with 8 bases identical to TRBD2. CDR1 and CDR2 from the germline V gene are SGHAT and FQNNGV. Unmatched junction bases numbered 17, after V lost 4 bases and J lost 6 bases. This CDR3 has 17 residues. The CDR3 nucleotides read TGTGCCAGCAGCTCCCTTCGCGCTAGCGGGTCGAGAGGCGAGCAGTACTTC. Translating it yields CASSSLRASGSRGEQYF.

This clonotype was observed at least ten times. The rearrangement links TRBV7-8 to TRBJ1-2; D remains unclear. The germline V gene encodes CDR1 SGHVS and CDR2 FQNEAQ. V lost 5 bases and J 4 bases, leaving 11 bases between the germline ends. The CDR3 runs to 13 residues. The chain's CDR3 is CASSPGVSYGYTF. The CDR3 coding sequence is TGTGCCAGCAGCCCCGGAGTCTCCTATGGCTACACCTTC.

This clonotype was recorded many times. The V gene is TRBV2, the J gene TRBJ1-2, with 12 bases that match TRBD1. Germline V gene sequence: CDR1 SNHLY, CDR2 FYNNEI. Unmatched junction bases numbered 7, after V lost 5 bases and J lost 3 bases. CDR3 length equals 16 residues. CDR3: CASSRDRGRRDYGYTF. CDR3 coding DNA: TGTGCCAGCAGTCGGGACAGGGGGCGAAGGGACTATGGCTACACCTTC. Filled out from reference TRBV2 and TRBJ1-2, the complete variable domain reads EPEVTQTPSHQVTQMGQEVILRCVPISNHLYFYWYRQILGQKVEFLVSFYNNEISEKSEIFDDQFSVERPDGSNFTLKIRSTKLEDSAMYFCASSRDRGRRDYGYTFGSGTRLTVV.

This clonotype has at least ten counts. This chain uses TRBV11-3 with TRBJ2-3; weak D call: TRBD2 (6 bases). V lost 2 bases to trimming and J lost 2 bases, with 11 bases between them. The germline V gene encodes CDR1 SGHNT and CDR2 YENEEA. The CDR3 totals 15 residues. DNA for the CDR3: TGTGCCAGCAGCTTATTGGCGGGGCCCACAGATACGCAGTATTTT. Amino acids: CASSLLAGPTDTQYF. Drawing the rest from reference TRBV11-3 and TRBJ2-3, the complete variable domain is EAGVVQSPRYKIIEKKQPVAFWCNPISGHNTLYWYLQNLGQGPELLIRYENEEAVDDSQLPKDRFSAERLKGVDSTLKIQPAELGDSAVYLCASSLLAGPTDTQYFGPGTRLTVL.

J is TRBJ2-1 and V is TRBV9; TRBD2 aligns across 9 bases. This CDR3 has 15 residues. Germline CDR1 reads SGDLS; CDR2 reads YYNGEE. V was clipped by 3 bases and J by 7 bases; unmatched bases: 8. CDR3: CASSATSGMYNEQFF. CDR3 DNA: TGTGCCAGCAGCGCGACTAGCGGTATGTATAATGAGCAGTTCTTC. The whole variable domain, remainder taken from reference TRBV9 and TRBJ2-1, is DSGVTQTPKHLITATGQRVTLRCSPRSGDLSVYWYQQSLDQGLQFLIQYYNGEERAKGNILERFSAQQFPDLHSELNLSSLELGDSALYFCASSATSGMYNEQFFGPGTRLTVL.

This clonotype has a count of ten or more. The CDR3 DNA sequence: TGTGCCAGCCGTCGGCTAGCGGGGCGCTACAATGAGCAGTTCTTC. Translated, it gives CASRRLAGRYNEQFF. The V call is TRBV2, the J call TRBJ2-1, with TRBD2 matching 9 bases. The junction had 8 bases not matched to a gene; V was cut back by 8 bases and J by 3 bases. The CDR3 spans 15 residues. The germline V gene has CDR1 SNHLY and CDR2 FYNNEI.

This clonotype was detected ten times or more. V and J are TRBV2 and TRBJ2-7; 16 positions match TRBD2. The CDR3 runs 16 residues. The germline V gene has CDR1 SNHLY and CDR2 FYNNEI. V shed 6 bases, J shed 4 bases, and the junction held 6 bases outside the gene matches. The CDR3 nucleotides read TGTGCCAGCAGACCGGGACTAGCGGGAGGGAAGTACGAGCAGTACTTC. Translating gives CASRPGLAGGKYEQYF.

This clonotype was seen only a few times. This chain uses TRBV6-1 with TRBJ2-7, with 11 bases that match TRBD2. Germline V CDR1 and CDR2: MNHNS, SASEGT. V gave up 5 bases and J gave up 3 bases; unmatched junction bases: 6. CDR3 size: 15 residues. The CDR3, as DNA: TGTGCCAGCAGTCAAGGGACTAGCGGACTCTACGAGCAGTACTTC. Translation: CASSQGTSGLYEQYF.

This clonotype occurred many times. V is TRBV3-1 and J is TRBJ1-4; unclear D gene. Germline CDR1 reads LGHDT; CDR2 reads YNNKEL (reference sequence). V lost 4 bases, J lost 3 bases, and 9 bases lay in between. The CDR3 length is 14 residues. This chain's CDR3 is CASSRRGANEKLFF. The CDR3 DNA follows: TGTGCCAGCAGCCGCCGCGGGGCTAATGAAAAACTGTTTTTT.

The chain recombines TRBV9 with TRBJ2-5; D is unclear. Trimming removed 5 bases at V and 5 bases at J, with 10 bases between. This CDR3 is 12 amino acids long. Germline assignment: CDR1 SGDLS and CDR2 YYNGEE. CDR3 in amino acids: CASRDPEETQYF. CDR3 nucleotide sequence: TGTGCCAGCAGGGACCCAGAGGAGACCCAGTACTTC.

This clonotype occurred many times. This chain links TRBV6-2 or TRBV6-3 with TRBJ2-7, with a weak D call TRBD2 (5 bases). Germline CDR1 MNHEY, CDR2 SVGEGT. The V and J ends lost 6 bases and 1 base respectively, with 10 bases between them. The CDR3 has 13 amino acids. CDR3 bases: TGTGCCAGCAGCCCACGGAGGTCCTACGAGCAGTACTTC. Its translation is CASSPRRSYEQYF.

This clonotype occurred many times. As DNA, the CDR3 is TGCAGTCCCCTCCGGACGGGAGGGGGCACAGATACGCAGTATTTT. Its translation is CSPLRTGGGTDTQYF. The V gene is TRBV20-1, the J gene TRBJ2-3, with 8 nucleotides matching TRBD2. V dropped 8 bases and J dropped 1; count of bases not matched to a gene: 11. The CDR3 length is 15 residues. Germline V gene lookup returns CDR1 DFQATT and CDR2 SNEGSKA (reference sequence).

The chain couples TRBV7-9 to TRBJ1-4, with 7 nucleotides matching TRBD1. V was pared by 5 bases and J by 3 bases, with 9 bases of the junction left unmatched. Germline CDR1 reads SEHNR; CDR2 reads FQNEAQ (reference sequence). The CDR3 runs 16 residues. The CDR3 DNA reads TGTGCCAGCAGCCAACAGGGGATCGGGGCTAATGAAAAACTGTTTTTT. Protein sequence: CASSQQGIGANEKLFF.

This clonotype was counted many times. The chain joins TRBV6-1 to TRBJ2-3; the D gene is possibly TRBD2 (6 bases). The CDR3 length is 16 residues. Germline V gene sequence: CDR1 MNHNS, CDR2 SASEGT. Trimming stripped 3 bases from V and 2 bases from J, with 15 bases between. This CDR3 reads CASSDPLREYTDTQYF. CDR3 sequence (DNA): TGTGCCAGCAGTGATCCCCTTCGGGAGTACACAGATACGCAGTATTTT.

The chain links TRBV20-1 to TRBJ1-2, with D unresolved. Germline lookup yields CDR1 DFQATT and CDR2 SNEGSKA (reference sequence). The CDR3 is made up of 9 amino acids. Written as DNA, the CDR3 is TGCAGGTCCGATGTTGGCTACACCTTC. The encoded protein is CRSDVGYTF.